This T cell receptor beta chain appears in the sequencing data of a study of T cell responses to AZD1222 COVID-19 vaccine. Study-wide points: Baseline serology detected seropositivity in only 5 to 7 AZD1222 recipients. Spike as a whole was targeted by vaccine-associated CD4 TCRs, dominant at 160-218 and 743-854. It was only after the peak T cell response that any repertoires were sampled. Reports say nearly half of spike-specific TCRs go after unmutated variant regions.

The method was immunoSEQ multiplex PCR; TCRdb's version includes in-frame clones alone and lacks a portion of them. This table holds about 180,000 clones, 90% to 95% found once. Comment on this clone: Its matching antigen is unknown.

V was pared by 0 bases and J by 4 bases, with 3 bases of the junction left unmatched. Looked up from germline, CDR1 is MNHNY and CDR2 is SVGAGI (reference sequence). The CDR3 length is 14 residues. The sequence was collected from an adult who received the AZD1222 COVID-19 vaccine. This specimen consisted of peripheral blood, obtained 28 days after the second AZD1222 dose. This chain uses TRBV6-6 with TRBJ2-7; 7 bases fit TRBD1. CDR3 sequence reads: CASSYSRDSYEQYF. CDR3 sequence (DNA): TGTGCCAGCAGTTACTCCCGGGACAGTTACGAGCAGTACTTC.